The 11 T cell receptor beta chains given below trace back to one sample, sequenced in a study of early T cells in non-severe SARS-CoV-2 infection. TCRdb reprocessed the 5' RACE reads with MiXCR, giving one entry per CDR3 protein. The sample has some 96,000 distinct CDR3 sequences; under 15% are singletons. Sequenced input: whole blood. The receptors were sampled from an adult who was a healthcare worker with PCR-confirmed SARS-CoV-2 infection or an uninfected control (not recorded which).

Only a few counts were recorded for this clonotype. The chain is built from TRBV6-5 and TRBJ2-3; maybe TRBD2 (6 bases). The CDR3 runs to 15 residues. Germline CDR1 MNHEY, CDR2 SVGAGI. V was pared by 0 bases and J by 2 bases, with 9 bases between. CDR3 sequence (DNA): TGTGCCAGCAGTTACTCGGGACTCCTCACAGATACGCAGTATTTT. Translated: CASSYSGLLTDTQYF.

This clonotype was seen more than once but under ten times. The genes are TRBV20-1 and TRBJ2-7, with D possibly TRBD1 on 5 matching bases. The germline V gene encodes CDR1 DFQATT and CDR2 SNEGSKA (reference sequence). The CDR3 length is 14 residues. V dropped 5 bases and J dropped 6 bases, with 20 bases sitting between them. CDR3 in DNA: TGCAGTGCTGCAAGCGACCAGGGCGGAGTCGAGCAGTACTTC. Its protein is CSAASDQGGVEQYF.

The chain employs TRBV20-1 and TRBJ1-2; possibly TRBD1 for D (5 bases). The germline gives CDR1 DFQATT, CDR2 SNEGSKA (reference sequence). V gave up 7 bases and J gave up 4 bases, with 19 bases separating them. The CDR3 is 14 residues long. The CDR3 region is CSGSTGPRAYGYTF. Here the CDR3 DNA reads TGCAGTGGCAGCACGGGACCCCGGGCCTATGGCTACACCTTC.

There are a few counts of this clonotype. The genes are TRBV12-3 or TRBV12-4 and TRBJ1-5; no clear D. V lost 1 base to trimming and J lost 6 bases, with 10 bases between them. The length of the CDR3 is 14 residues. CDR3 DNA sequence: TGTGCCAGCAGTTTAGACAGTTTCAGTCAGCCCCAGCATTTT. Its protein is CASSLDSFSQPQHF.

The chain links TRBV11-2 to TRBJ2-5, with 7 nucleotides matching TRBD2. CDR1 and CDR2 (germline): SGHAT, FQNNGV. The CDR3 contains 16 residues. The trim removed 5 bases at V and 2 bases at J, leaving 11 bases unmatched. CDR3 coding DNA: TGTGCCAGCAGCCCTCTGCCGGGACTAAAACAAGAGACCCAGTACTTC. It specifies CASSPLPGLKQETQYF.

The chain links TRBV29-1 to TRBJ2-7, with D possibly TRBD2 on 6 matching bases. Germline loops: CDR1 SQVTM, CDR2 ANQGSEA. This CDR3 has 11 residues. Trimming cost V 7 bases and J 5 bases, with 12 bases left between them. The CDR3 spells CSGKLAHEQYF. The CDR3 DNA reads TGCAGCGGCAAACTAGCTCACGAGCAGTACTTC.

This clonotype was observed a handful of times. V is TRBV6-1 and J is TRBJ1-4, with 7 nucleotides matching TRBD1. CDR1 is MNHNS and CDR2 is SASEGT in the germline V gene. Unmatched junction bases numbered 6, after V lost 6 bases and J lost 5 bases. This CDR3 comprises 14 residues. Written as DNA, the CDR3 is TGTGCCAGCAGGCCACAGGGGCGGAATGAAAAACTGTTTTTT. Its protein product is CASRPQGRNEKLFF.

This clonotype appeared a few times. CDR3: CASSPGTSGKETQYF. The CDR3 bases are TGTGCCAGCAGTCCCGGGACTAGCGGTAAAGAGACCCAGTACTTC. V and J are TRBV12-3 or TRBV12-4 and TRBJ2-5; TRBD2 matches 11 bases. CDR3 length: 15 residues. Germline trimming cut 5 bases from V and 3 bases from J; bases unmatched to any gene: 5.

The chain recombines TRBV28 with TRBJ1-2; perhaps TRBD1 as D (5 bases). Germline lookup yields CDR1 MDHEN and CDR2 SYDVKM. The CDR3 loop spans 12 amino acids. V was shortened by 6 bases and J by 1 base, with 6 bases between the two germline ends. CDR3 sequence reads: CASSDSNYGYTF. CDR3 coding DNA: TGTGCCAGCAGCGACAGTAACTATGGCTACACCTTC.

This clonotype was seen a handful of times. This chain uses TRBV5-6 with TRBJ1-6; the D is unclear. CDR1 is SGHDT, CDR2 YYEEEE, per germline. CDR3 length equals 15 residues. The ends were cut back, 4 bases at V and 4 bases at J, with 12 bases in the middle. CDR3 region: CASSRDGVYNSPLHF. Here the CDR3 DNA reads TGTGCCAGCAGCCGCGACGGAGTTTATAATTCACCCCTCCACTTT. The full variable domain, completed using reference TRBV5-6 and TRBJ1-6, is DAGVTQSPTHLIKTRGQQVTLRCSPKSGHDTVSWYQQALGQGPQFIFQYYEEEERQRGNFPDRFSGHQFPNYSSELNVNALLLGDSALYLCASSRDGVYNSPLHFGNGTRLTVT.

This clonotype came up a few times. This rearrangement joins TRBV12-5 to TRBJ2-2, with 12 nucleotides matching TRBD2. The germline gives CDR1 LGHNT, CDR2 FRNRAP. The CDR3 spans 18 residues. With V trimmed by 6 bases and J by 7 bases, 15 bases remained unmatched. CDR3 coding DNA: TGTGCTAGTGGGATGCGCCTCCTAGCGGGAGGGCCGATCGGGGAGCTGTTTTTT. Protein product: CASGMRLLAGGPIGELFF.